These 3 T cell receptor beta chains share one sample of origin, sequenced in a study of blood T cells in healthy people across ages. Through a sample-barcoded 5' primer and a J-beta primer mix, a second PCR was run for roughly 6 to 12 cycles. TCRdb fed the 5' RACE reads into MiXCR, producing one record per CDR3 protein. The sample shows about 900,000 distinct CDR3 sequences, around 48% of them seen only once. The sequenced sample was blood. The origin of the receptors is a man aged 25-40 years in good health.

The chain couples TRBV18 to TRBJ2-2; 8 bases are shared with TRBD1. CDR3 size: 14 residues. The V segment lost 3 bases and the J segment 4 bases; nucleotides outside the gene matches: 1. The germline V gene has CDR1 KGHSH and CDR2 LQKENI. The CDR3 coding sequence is TGTGCCAGCTCACCGACAGGGGCCACCGGGGAGCTGTTTTTT. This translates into CASSPTGATGELFF.

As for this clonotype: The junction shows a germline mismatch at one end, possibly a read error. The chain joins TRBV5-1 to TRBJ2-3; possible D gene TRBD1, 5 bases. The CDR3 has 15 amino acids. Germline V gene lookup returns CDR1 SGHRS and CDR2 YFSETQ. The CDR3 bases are TGTGCCAGCAGTTTAACAGGTTCTAGTACGGATACGCAGTATTTT. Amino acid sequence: CASSLTGSSTDTQYF.

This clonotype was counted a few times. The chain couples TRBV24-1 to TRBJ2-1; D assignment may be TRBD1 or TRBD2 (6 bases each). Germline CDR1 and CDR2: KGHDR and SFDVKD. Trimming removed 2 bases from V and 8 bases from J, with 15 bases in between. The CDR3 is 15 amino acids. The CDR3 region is CATSDSRKGGDEQFF. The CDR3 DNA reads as TGTGCCACCAGTGATTCCCGTAAGGGGGGAGATGAGCAGTTCTTC.